This T cell receptor beta chain was recorded in a study of CXCR3-negative and CXCR3-positive naive CD8 T cells. Whole-study findings and limits: Freshly isolated PBMCs were used in most assays, given partial CXCR3 loss after freezing. Naive cells, whether CXCR3-negative or CXCR3-positive, had similar TRBV-TRBJ usage, while memory cells differed. Naive subsets did not differ in surface CD5, and TRB CDR3 properties served to infer TCR strength. Naive cells positive for CXCR3 carried more hydrophobic TRB CDR3s than CXCR3-negative ones. Memory CD8+ cells had much lower diversity, and both naive subsets had comparably high diversity.

Preparation of TRB cDNA libraries relied on 5' RACE carrying UMI labels. TCRdb re-called the 5' RACE reads and shows each CDR3 protein once, DNA omitted. Recorded for this sample: 150,000 to 170,000 distinct CDR3 sequences. As to this clonotype: Its antigen remains unknown.

The CDR3 loop spans 15 amino acids. This chain uses TRBV12-3 or TRBV12-4 with TRBJ2-1; TCRdb's assignment of TRBD1 cannot be checked, as there is no DNA. The sequence was collected from a human donor in good health. Some clones in this sample may be carry-over from other donors' samples. Material: naive CXCR3+ CD8+ T cells from blood. Subset denoted: CD45RO-CCR7+CD27+CD95- naive CD8+ T cells expressing CXCR3 (TNR3+). CDR3: CASSPERSSYNEQFF.